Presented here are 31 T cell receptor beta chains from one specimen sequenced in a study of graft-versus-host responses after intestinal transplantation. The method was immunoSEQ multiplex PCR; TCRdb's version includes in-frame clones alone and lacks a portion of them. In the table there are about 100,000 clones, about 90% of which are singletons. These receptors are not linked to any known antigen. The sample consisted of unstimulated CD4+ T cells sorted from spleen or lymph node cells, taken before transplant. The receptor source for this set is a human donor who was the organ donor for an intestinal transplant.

The CDR3 loop reads CASSRTSGGAEQFF. The CDR3 DNA sequence: TGTGCCAGCAGCCGGACTAGCGGGGGGGCTGAGCAGTTCTTC. V is TRBV6-4 and J is TRBJ2-1; 15 nucleotides match TRBD2. Per germline, CDR1 MRHNA and CDR2 SNTAGT. This CDR3 contains 14 residues. V trimming: 6 bases; J trimming: 9 bases; junction bases outside the gene matches: 3.

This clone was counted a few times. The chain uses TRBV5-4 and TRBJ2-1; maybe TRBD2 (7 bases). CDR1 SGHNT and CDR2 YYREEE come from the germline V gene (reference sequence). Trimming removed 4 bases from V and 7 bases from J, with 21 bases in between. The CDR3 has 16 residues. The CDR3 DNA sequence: TGTGCCAGCAGCCGAACAGGACTAGTTAGGGGGAATGAGCAGTTCTTC. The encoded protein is CASSRTGLVRGNEQFF.

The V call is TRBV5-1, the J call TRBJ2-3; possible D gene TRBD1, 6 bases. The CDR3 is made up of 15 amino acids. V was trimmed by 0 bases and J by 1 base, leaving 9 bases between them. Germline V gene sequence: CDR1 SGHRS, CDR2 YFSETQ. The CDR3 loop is CASSLGQVGTDTQYF. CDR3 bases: TGCGCCAGCAGCTTGGGACAGGTTGGCACAGATACGCAGTATTTT.

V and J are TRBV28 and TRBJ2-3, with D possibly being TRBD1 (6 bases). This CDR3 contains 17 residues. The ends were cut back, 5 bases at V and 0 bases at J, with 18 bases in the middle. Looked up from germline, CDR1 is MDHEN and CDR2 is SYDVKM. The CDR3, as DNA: TGTGCCAGCAGTCTTTGGACAGTAAGATCTAGCACAGATACGCAGTATTTT. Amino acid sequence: CASSLWTVRSSTDTQYF.

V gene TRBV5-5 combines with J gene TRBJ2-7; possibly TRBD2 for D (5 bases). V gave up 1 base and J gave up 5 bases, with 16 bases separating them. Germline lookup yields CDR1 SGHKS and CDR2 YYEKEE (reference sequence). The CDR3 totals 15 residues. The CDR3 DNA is TGTGCCAGCAGCTTGAGTGGGAGTAGCGTCCACGAGCAGTACTTC. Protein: CASSLSGSSVHEQYF.

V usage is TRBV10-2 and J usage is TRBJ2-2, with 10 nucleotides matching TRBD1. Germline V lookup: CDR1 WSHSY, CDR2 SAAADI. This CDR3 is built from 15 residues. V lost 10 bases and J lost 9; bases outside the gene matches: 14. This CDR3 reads CAMNSDRGLFRELFF. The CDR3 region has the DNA TGCGCCATGAATTCGGACAGGGGGTTGTTCCGGGAGCTGTTTTTT.

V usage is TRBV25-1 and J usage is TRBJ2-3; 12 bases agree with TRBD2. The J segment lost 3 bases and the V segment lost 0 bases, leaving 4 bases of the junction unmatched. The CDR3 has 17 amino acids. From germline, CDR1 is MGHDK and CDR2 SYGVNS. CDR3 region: CASSEYTSGGWTDTQYF. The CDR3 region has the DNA TGTGCCAGCAGTGAATATACTAGCGGGGGGTGGACAGATACGCAGTATTTT.

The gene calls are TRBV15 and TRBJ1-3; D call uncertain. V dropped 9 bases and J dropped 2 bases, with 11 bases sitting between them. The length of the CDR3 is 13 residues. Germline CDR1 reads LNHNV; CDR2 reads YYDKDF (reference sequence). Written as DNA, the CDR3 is TGTGCCACGAATAACGGGGCTGGAAACACCATATATTTT. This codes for CATNNGAGNTIYF.

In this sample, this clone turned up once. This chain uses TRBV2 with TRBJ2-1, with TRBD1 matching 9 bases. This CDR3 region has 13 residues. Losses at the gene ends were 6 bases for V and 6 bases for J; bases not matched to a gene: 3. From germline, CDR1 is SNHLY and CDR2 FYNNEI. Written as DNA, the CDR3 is TGTGCCAGCAGCCCGGACAGGGGCAATGAGCAGTTCTTC. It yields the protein CASSPDRGNEQFF.

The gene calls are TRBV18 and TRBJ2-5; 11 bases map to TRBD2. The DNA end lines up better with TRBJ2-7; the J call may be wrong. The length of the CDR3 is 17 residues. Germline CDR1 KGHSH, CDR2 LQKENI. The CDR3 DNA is TGTGCCAGCTCACCATCTTTACGACTAGCGGGGAGCTACGAGCAGTACTTC. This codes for CASSPSLRLAGSYEQYF.

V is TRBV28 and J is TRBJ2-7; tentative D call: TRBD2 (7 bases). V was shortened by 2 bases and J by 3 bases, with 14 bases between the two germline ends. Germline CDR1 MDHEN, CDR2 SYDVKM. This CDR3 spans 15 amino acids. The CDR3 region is CASSLKKGGGYEQYF. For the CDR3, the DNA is TGTGCCAGCAGTTTAAAAAAAGGGGGGGGCTACGAGCAGTACTTC.

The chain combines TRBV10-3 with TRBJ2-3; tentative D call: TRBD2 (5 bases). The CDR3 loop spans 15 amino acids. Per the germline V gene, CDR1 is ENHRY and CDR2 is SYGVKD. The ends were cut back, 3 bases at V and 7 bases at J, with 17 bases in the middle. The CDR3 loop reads CAISERRVPGNTQYF. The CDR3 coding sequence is TGTGCCATCAGTGAACGGCGGGTCCCGGGGAATACGCAGTATTTT.

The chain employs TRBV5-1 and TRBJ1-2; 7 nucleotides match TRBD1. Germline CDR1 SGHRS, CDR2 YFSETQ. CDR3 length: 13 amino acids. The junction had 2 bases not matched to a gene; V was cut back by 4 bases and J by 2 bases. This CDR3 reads CASSQTGNYGYTF. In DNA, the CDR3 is TGCGCCAGCAGCCAGACAGGGAACTATGGCTACACCTTC.

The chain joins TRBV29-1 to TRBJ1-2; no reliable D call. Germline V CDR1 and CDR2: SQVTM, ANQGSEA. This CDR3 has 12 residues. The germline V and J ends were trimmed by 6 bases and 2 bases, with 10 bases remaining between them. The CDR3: CSVRVVNYGYTF. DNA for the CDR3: TGCAGCGTGAGGGTAGTCAACTATGGCTACACCTTC.

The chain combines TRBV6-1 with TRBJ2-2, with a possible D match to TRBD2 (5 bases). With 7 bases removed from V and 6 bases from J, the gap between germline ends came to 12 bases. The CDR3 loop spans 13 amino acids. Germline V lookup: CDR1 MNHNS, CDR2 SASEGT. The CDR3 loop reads CASNLGIPGELFF. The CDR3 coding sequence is TGTGCCAGCAATCTCGGGATTCCCGGGGAGCTGTTTTTT.

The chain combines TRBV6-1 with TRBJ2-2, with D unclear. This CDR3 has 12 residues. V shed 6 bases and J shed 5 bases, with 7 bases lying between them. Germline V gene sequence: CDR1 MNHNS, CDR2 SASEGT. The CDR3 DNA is TGTGCCAGCAGATTAACGACCGGGGAGCTGTTTTTT. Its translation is CASRLTTGELFF.

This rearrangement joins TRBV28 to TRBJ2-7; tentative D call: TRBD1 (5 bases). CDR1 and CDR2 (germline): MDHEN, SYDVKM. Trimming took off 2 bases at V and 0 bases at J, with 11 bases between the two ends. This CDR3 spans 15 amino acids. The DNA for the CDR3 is TGTGCCAGCAGTTTAGTTGGGGCCTTCTCCTACGAGCAGTACTTC. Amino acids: CASSLVGAFSYEQYF.

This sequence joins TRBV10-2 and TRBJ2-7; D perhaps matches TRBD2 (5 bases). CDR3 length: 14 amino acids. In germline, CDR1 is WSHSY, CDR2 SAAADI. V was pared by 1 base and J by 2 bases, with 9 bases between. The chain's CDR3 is CASSEFGEAYEQYF. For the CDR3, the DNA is TGCGCCAGCAGTGAGTTCGGGGAAGCCTACGAGCAGTACTTC.

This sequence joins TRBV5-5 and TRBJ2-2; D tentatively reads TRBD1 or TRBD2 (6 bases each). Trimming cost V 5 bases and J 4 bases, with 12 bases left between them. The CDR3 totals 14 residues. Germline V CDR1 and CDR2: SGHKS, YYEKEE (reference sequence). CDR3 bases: TGTGCCAGCAGATGGAGGGGGAGCACCGGGGAGCTGTTTTTT. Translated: CASRWRGSTGELFF.

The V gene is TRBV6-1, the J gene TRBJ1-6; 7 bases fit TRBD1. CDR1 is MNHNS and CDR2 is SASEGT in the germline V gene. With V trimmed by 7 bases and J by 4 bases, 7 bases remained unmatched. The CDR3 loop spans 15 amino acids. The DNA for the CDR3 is TGTGCCAGCATTCCGTCGACAGGGTATAATTCACCCCTCCACTTT. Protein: CASIPSTGYNSPLHF.

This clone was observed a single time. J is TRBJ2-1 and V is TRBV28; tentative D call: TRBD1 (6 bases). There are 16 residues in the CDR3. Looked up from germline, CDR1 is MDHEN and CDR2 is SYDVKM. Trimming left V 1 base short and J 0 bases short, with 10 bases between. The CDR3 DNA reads TGTGCCAGCAGTTTATACAGGGTTAGCTCCTACAATGAGCAGTTCTTC. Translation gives CASSLYRVSSYNEQFF.

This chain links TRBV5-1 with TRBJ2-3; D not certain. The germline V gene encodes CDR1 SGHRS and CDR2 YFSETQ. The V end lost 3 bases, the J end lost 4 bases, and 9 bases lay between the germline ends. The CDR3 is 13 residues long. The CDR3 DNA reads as TGCGCCAGCAGCTGGACCCATCCAGATACGCAGTATTTT. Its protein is CASSWTHPDTQYF. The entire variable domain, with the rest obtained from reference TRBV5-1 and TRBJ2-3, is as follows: KAGVTQTPRYLIKTRGQQVTLSCSPISGHRSVSWYQQTPGQGLQFLFEYFSETQRNKGNFPGRFSGRQFSNSRSEMNVSTLELGDSALYLCASSWTHPDTQYFGPGTRLTVL.

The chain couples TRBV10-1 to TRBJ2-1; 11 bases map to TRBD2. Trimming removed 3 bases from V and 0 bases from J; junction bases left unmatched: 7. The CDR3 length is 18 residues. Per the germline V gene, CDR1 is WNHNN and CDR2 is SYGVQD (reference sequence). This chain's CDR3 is CASSDRLAGFSSYNEQFF. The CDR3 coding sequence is TGCGCCAGCAGTGACAGACTAGCGGGGTTCAGCTCCTACAATGAGCAGTTCTTC.

The CDR3 coding sequence is TGTGCCAGCAGTGACAGGGGAGTAGCGGGGGGCGATGAGCAGTTCTTC. This translates into CASSDRGVAGGDEQFF. V usage is TRBV6-1 and J usage is TRBJ2-1, with TRBD2 identical over 10 bases. The CDR3 contains 16 residues. Germline trimming cut 3 bases from V and 8 bases from J; bases unmatched to any gene: 10. Per the germline V gene, CDR1 is MNHNS and CDR2 is SASEGT.

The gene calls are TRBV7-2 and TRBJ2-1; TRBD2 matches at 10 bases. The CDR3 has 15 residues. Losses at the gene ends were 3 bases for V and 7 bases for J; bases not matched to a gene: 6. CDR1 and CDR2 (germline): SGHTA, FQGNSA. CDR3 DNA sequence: TGTGCCAGCAGCTTTAAGCGGGGGGGCGTGAATGAGCAGTTCTTC. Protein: CASSFKRGGVNEQFF.

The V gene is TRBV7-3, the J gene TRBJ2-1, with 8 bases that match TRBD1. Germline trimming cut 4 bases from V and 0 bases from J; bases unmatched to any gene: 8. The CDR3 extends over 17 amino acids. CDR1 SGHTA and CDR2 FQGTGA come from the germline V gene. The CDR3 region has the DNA TGTGCCAGCAGCTCGGGACAGGTACCTTTCTCCTACAATGAGCAGTTCTTC. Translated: CASSSGQVPFSYNEQFF.

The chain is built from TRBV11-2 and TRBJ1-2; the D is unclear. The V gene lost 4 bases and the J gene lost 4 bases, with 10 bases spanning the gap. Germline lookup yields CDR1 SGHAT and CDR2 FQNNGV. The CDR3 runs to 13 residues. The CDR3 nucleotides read TGTGCCAGCAGCTCCCTCAATGGCTATGGCTACACCTTC. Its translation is CASSSLNGYGYTF.

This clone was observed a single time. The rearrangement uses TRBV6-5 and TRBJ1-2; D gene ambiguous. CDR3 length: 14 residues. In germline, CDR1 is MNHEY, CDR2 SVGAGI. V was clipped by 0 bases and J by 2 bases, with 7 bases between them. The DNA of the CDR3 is TGTGCCAGCAGTTACTCGCGGGGAAACTATGGCTACACCTTC. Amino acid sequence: CASSYSRGNYGYTF.

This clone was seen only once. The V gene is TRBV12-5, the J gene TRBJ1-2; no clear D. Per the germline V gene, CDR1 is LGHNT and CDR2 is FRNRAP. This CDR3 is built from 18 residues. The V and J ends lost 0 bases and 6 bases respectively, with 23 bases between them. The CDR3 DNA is TGTGCTAGTGGTTTGGTATTAGATGGTCAGTGGGGTAGGCATGGCTACACCTTC. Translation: CASGLVLDGQWGRHGYTF.

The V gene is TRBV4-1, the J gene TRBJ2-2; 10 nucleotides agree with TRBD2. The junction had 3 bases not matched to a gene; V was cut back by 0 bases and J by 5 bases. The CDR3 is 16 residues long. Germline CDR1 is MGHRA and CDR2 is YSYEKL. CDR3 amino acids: CASSQEPSGGTGELFF. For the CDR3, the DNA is TGCGCCAGCAGCCAAGAACCTAGCGGGGGTACCGGGGAGCTGTTTTTT.

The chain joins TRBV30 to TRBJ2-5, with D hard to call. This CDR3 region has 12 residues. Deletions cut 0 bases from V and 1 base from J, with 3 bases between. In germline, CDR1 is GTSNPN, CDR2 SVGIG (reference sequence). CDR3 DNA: TGTGCCTGGAGTGTTAGCCAAGAGACCCAGTACTTC. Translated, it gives CAWSVSQETQYF.